A single sample gave rise to the 20 T cell receptor beta chains below, sequenced in a study of cytomegalovirus exposure and HLA in healthy donors. Researchers ran the PCR with 60 Vbeta and 13 Jbeta primers. Repertoires were generated with immunoSEQ multiplex PCR, while TCRdb's copy carries only in-frame clones and drops some. In the table there are some 130,000 clones, about 74% of which are singletons. Sequencing used PBMCs. The source is a man aged 35 to 55 in good health and CMV-seronegative.

This clone appeared a few times. V and J are TRBV27 and TRBJ1-5; D uncertain. CDR3 length: 16 amino acids. Between the trimmed V and J ends, which lost 5 bases and 0 bases, there was a span of 14 bases. CDR1 is MNHEY and CDR2 is SMNVEV in the germline V gene (reference sequence). CDR3 amino acids: CASSPYQVYSNQPQHF. As DNA, the CDR3 is TGTGCCAGCAGTCCCTACCAGGTTTATAGCAATCAGCCCCAGCATTTT.

The J gene is TRBJ2-2, the V gene TRBV7-7; D ambiguous. Germline CDR1 reads SSHAT; CDR2 reads FNYEAQ (reference sequence). CDR3 length equals 13 residues. V lost 5 bases, J lost 7 bases, and 11 bases lay in between. The CDR3: CASSRSLSGELFF. The CDR3 DNA reads TGTGCCAGCAGCCGCTCCTTGAGCGGGGAGCTGTTTTTT.

The genes are TRBV5-1 and TRBJ2-7, with 9 bases that match TRBD1. This CDR3 is built from 17 residues. V trimming: 4 bases; J trimming: 4 bases; junction bases outside the gene matches: 15. The germline V gene encodes CDR1 SGHRS and CDR2 YFSETQ. CDR3 sequence reads: CASSLTTGTGIVYEQYF. In nucleotides, the CDR3 is TGCGCCAGCAGCCTTACTACCGGGACAGGGATCGTTTACGAGCAGTACTTC.

The chain combines TRBV7-9 with TRBJ1-2; 8 positions match TRBD1. CDR3 length equals 17 residues. From germline, CDR1 is SEHNR and CDR2 FQNEAQ (reference sequence). Unmatched junction bases numbered 7, after V lost 1 base and J lost 0 bases. The CDR3 protein is CASSLEGTGVANYGYTF. As DNA, the CDR3 is TGTGCCAGCAGCTTAGAAGGGACAGGAGTAGCTAACTATGGCTACACCTTC.

The chain employs TRBV15 and TRBJ2-5, with 9 bases matching TRBD2. The CDR3 has 15 residues. Germline CDR1 LNHNV, CDR2 YYDKDF (reference sequence). Unmatched junction bases numbered 5, after V lost 1 base and J lost 5 bases. This chain's CDR3 is CATSRGEAGGETQYF. CDR3 sequence (DNA): TGTGCCACCAGCAGAGGAGAAGCGGGAGGTGAGACCCAGTACTTC.

This clone was detected a few times. The chain carries TRBV10-1 and TRBJ2-7, with 10 bases matching TRBD2. CDR3 length equals 20 residues. The germline V gene encodes CDR1 WNHNN and CDR2 SYGVQD (reference sequence). J lost 0 bases, V lost 8 bases, and 22 bases had no gene match. CDR3 loop: CASDRAPDPGASGSSYEQYF. CDR3 sequence (DNA): TGCGCCAGCGACAGGGCGCCGGATCCGGGGGCTAGCGGGAGCTCCTACGAGCAGTACTTC.

This clone occurred a few times. This chain links TRBV18 with TRBJ1-2; 8 bases are shared with TRBD1. Unmatched junction bases numbered 5, after V lost 5 bases and J lost 6 bases. CDR3 length: 13 residues. Germline CDR1 is KGHSH and CDR2 is LQKENI. The CDR3 DNA is TGTGCCAGCTCAGATGGACAGGGTAATGGCTACACCTTC. This codes for CASSDGQGNGYTF. Using reference TRBV18 and TRBJ1-2 for the parts outside the CDR3, the full variable domain is NAGVMQNPRHLVRRRGQEARLRCSPMKGHSHVYWYRQLPEEGLKFMVYLQKENIIDESGMPKERFSAEFPKEGPSILRIQQVVRGDSAAYFCASSDGQGNGYTFGSGTRLTVV.

This chain joins TRBV6-1 and TRBJ1-1, with D possibly TRBD1 on 5 matching bases. CDR3 size: 14 residues. The V gene's germline CDR1 is MNHNS and CDR2 SASEGT. V shed 9 bases and J shed 2 bases, with 16 bases lying between them. This CDR3 reads CASYRQLSNTEAFF. CDR3 DNA: TGTGCCAGTTACCGACAGCTTTCTAACACTGAAGCTTTCTTT.

The chain joins TRBV9 to TRBJ1-6; no definite D call. Germline V gene lookup returns CDR1 SGDLS and CDR2 YYNGEE. The ends were cut back, 3 bases at V and 7 bases at J, with 11 bases in the middle. This CDR3 is built from 14 residues. CDR3 nucleotides: TGTGCCAGCAGCGGAGGCCTAATGAATTCACCCCTCCACTTT. It translates to CASSGGLMNSPLHF.

This clone was detected only a few times. V and J are TRBV11-3 and TRBJ2-1, with D uncertain. Trimming cost V 5 bases and J 0 bases, with 11 bases left between them. Germline CDR1 SGHNT, CDR2 YENEEA. This CDR3 region has 15 residues. The CDR3 nucleotides are TGTGCCAGCAGCGATGACACTGGCTCCTACAATGAGCAGTTCTTC. This encodes CASSDDTGSYNEQFF.

This rearrangement joins TRBV15 to TRBJ1-5; D is possibly TRBD1 (6 bases). The CDR3 totals 17 residues. Deletions cut 0 bases from V and 6 bases from J, with 18 bases between. The germline V gene encodes CDR1 LNHNV and CDR2 YYDKDF (reference sequence). The CDR3 DNA sequence: TGTGCCACCAGCAGAGATATCGGAGCGACAGGTATTCAGCCCCAGCATTTT. As protein: CATSRDIGATGIQPQHF.

The V gene is TRBV4-3, the J gene TRBJ1-4; 12 bases are shared with TRBD1. Trimming cost V 3 bases and J 7 bases; bases outside gene matches: 9. The length of the CDR3 is 17 residues. Per the germline V gene, CDR1 is LGHNA and CDR2 is YSLEER. The CDR3 reads CASSHGTGGDSGEKLFF. The CDR3, as DNA: TGCGCCAGCAGCCACGGGACAGGGGGCGATTCGGGTGAAAAACTGTTTTTT.

This clone was seen a few times. This sequence joins TRBV5-1 and TRBJ2-5; no definite D call. Trimming stripped 0 bases from V and 5 bases from J, with 5 bases between. The CDR3 contains 12 residues. Germline CDR1 SGHRS, CDR2 YFSETQ. The CDR3: CASSLDGETQYF. CDR3 nucleotide sequence: TGCGCCAGCAGCTTGGACGGGGAGACCCAGTACTTC.

The chain links TRBV5-1 to TRBJ2-2; TRBD1 matches at 7 bases. J was trimmed by 0 bases and V by 6 bases; bases with no gene match: 5. In germline, CDR1 is SGHRS, CDR2 YFSETQ. The length of the CDR3 is 15 residues. DNA for the CDR3: TGCGCCAGCACCCTGACAGGGACGAACACCGGGGAGCTGTTTTTT. Encoded protein: CASTLTGTNTGELFF.

A note on this clone: The limits of the CDR3 on the DNA are not certain, so only TCRdb's listed CDR3 is given. The V gene is TRBV5-5, the J gene TRBJ1-2. The CDR3 numbers 15 amino acids, ends counted. Germline CDR1 is SGHKS and CDR2 is YYEKEE (reference sequence). CDR3 in amino acids: CASTLRAGDFYGYTF.

This clone was counted only a few times. The chain recombines TRBV7-2 with TRBJ1-2; 10 positions agree with TRBD1. Germline CDR1 and CDR2: SGHTA and FQGNSA. V lost 0 bases, J lost 3 bases, and 4 bases stayed unmatched. CDR3 length equals 16 residues. CDR3 amino acids: CASSLAGTGVDYGYTF. The DNA of the CDR3 is TGTGCCAGCAGCTTAGCCGGGACAGGGGTTGACTATGGCTACACCTTC.

This chain joins TRBV10-1 and TRBJ1-6, with TRBD1 as a possible D gene (5 bases). Germline CDR1 WNHNN, CDR2 SYGVQD (reference sequence). Trimming took 6 bases from V and 5 from J, leaving 14 bases between them. The CDR3 spans 15 residues. CDR3 DNA: TGCGCCAGCAGATTTTTGCGGGGACATAATTCACCCCTCCACTTT. Amino acid sequence: CASRFLRGHNSPLHF.

This clone was seen only a few times. V and J are TRBV5-8 and TRBJ2-7, with D perhaps TRBD1 (6 bases). Trimming took 4 bases from V and 2 from J, leaving 13 bases between them. This CDR3 has 14 residues. The germline CDR1 and CDR2 sequences are SGHTS and YDEGEE. This CDR3 reads CASSPSGTPYEQYF. Here the CDR3 DNA reads TGTGCCAGCAGCCCTTCCGGGACACCCTACGAGCAGTACTTC.

The rearrangement uses TRBV23-1 and TRBJ1-4, with TRBD1 matching over 8 bases. TRBV23-1 is flagged as an ORF with uncertain function. This CDR3 comprises 13 residues. After removal of 11 bases from V and 5 bases from J, the junction contained 7 bases not matched to a gene. The CDR3 coding sequence is TGCGCCCCCCCGACAGGGGAAAATGAAAAACTGTTTTTT. This sequence encodes CAPPTGENEKLFF.

The chain couples TRBV27 to TRBJ1-2; 7 nucleotides agree with TRBD1. There are 13 residues in the CDR3. Germline trimming cut 2 bases from V and 3 bases from J; bases unmatched to any gene: 0. The V gene's germline CDR1 is MNHEY and CDR2 SMNVEV (reference sequence). The CDR3 region has the DNA TGTGCCAGCAGTTTACAGGGGGACTATGGCTACACCTTC. This sequence encodes CASSLQGDYGYTF.